This TCR beta chain was identified in a study of blood T cells in healthy people across ages. Study observations and caveats: With donor CMV status unknown, expanded clonotype changes were possibly confounded. Age brought a roughly linear fall in TCR beta diversity measured per million T cells.

Germline V gene sequence: CDR1 MDHEN, CDR2 SYDVKM. CDR3 size: 12 residues. Trimming took 10 bases from V and 5 from J; bases not matched to a gene: 8. Next came a second PCR, run for about 7 to 11 cycles, which used a sample-barcoded 5' primer along with a J-beta primer mix. Paired-end reads containing CDR3 totaled no fewer than 2.5 million for each sample. TCRdb re-called the 5' RACE reads through MiXCR, storing one row per CDR3 protein. The sample gives 1.5 million to 2 million distinct CDR3 sequences, just under 50% of which show up once; approximately 2.1% is in the top ten. In this sample, this clonotype turned up a few times. Its antigen is not known.

Sequencing was performed on blood. This TCR came from a woman aged 40 to 49 in good health. This chain links TRBV28 with TRBJ2-7; 7 positions match TRBD1. Written as DNA, the CDR3 is TGTGCCACCATCGGACAGGAGGACGAGCAGTACTTC. It specifies CATIGQEDEQYF.